This T cell receptor (beta chain) was retrieved from a study of T cell changes during pregnancy in multiple sclerosis. Assay: immunoSEQ multiplex PCR; the TCRdb copy retains only in-frame clones and omits some. The sample gives roughly 72,000 clones, approximately 90% of which show up once; approximately 0.2% is in the top ten. Specimen: CD4+ T cells from peripheral blood mononuclear cells, collected before pregnancy. The TCR originated in a female donor with multiple sclerosis, enrolled in a pregnancy study.

DNA of the CDR3: TGTGCCAGCAGCCCCCGACTAGCGGGATACAATGAGCAGTTCTTC. This sequence encodes CASSPRLAGYNEQFF. The J gene is TRBJ2-1, the V gene TRBV7-7, with TRBD2 identical over 11 bases. CDR3 size: 15 residues. CDR1 and CDR2 from the germline V gene are SSHAT and FNYEAQ (reference sequence). Losses at the gene ends were 5 bases for V and 4 bases for J; bases not matched to a gene: 4.